This T cell receptor (beta chain) was captured in a study of blood T cell repertoires in COVID-19. Generated by immunoSEQ multiplex PCR, the TCRdb table keeps only in-frame clones and is missing some. Of roughly 200,000 clones listed, approximately 85% are singletons. Trimming left V 7 bases short and J 0 bases short, with 12 bases between. Per the germline V gene, CDR1 is SNHLY and CDR2 is FYNNEI. CDR3 length equals 15 residues. This chain uses TRBV2 with TRBJ1-4; D unclear. Source material: PBMCs or T cells enriched from blood (not recorded which). This clonotype was obtained from a man aged 35 to 55 who had recovered from COVID-19. CDR3 sequence reads: CASIRPLATNEKLFF. The CDR3 DNA follows: TGTGCCAGCATACGCCCACTCGCAACTAATGAAAAACTGTTTTTT.